Listed below are T cell receptor beta chains from one sample, sequenced in a study of shared clonotypes between healthy human individuals. The data were produced by immunoSEQ multiplex PCR, yet TCRdb's version contains in-frame clones alone and is incomplete. The table records fewer than 350,000 clones, roughly 87% of them present only once. Material for sequencing was memory CD8+ T cells sorted from blood. Source of these receptors: a man aged 18 to 29 in good health. The conserved cysteine and the conserved F or W are not part of the CDR3 here.

v_call	j_call	cdr3_aa
TRBV7-6	TRBJ1-5	ASSLGTGGGQPQH
TRBV5-1	TRBJ1-4	ASSTEGFNEKLF
TRBV7-8	TRBJ2-1	ASTLTLGNEQF
TRBV7-2	TRBJ2-7	ASSLIQGFNEQY
TRBV2	TRBJ1-5	ASRGTGGDYQPQH
TRBV2	TRBJ1-5	ASSHDRGGLSNQPQH
TRBV13	TRBJ2-5	ATTHQGIETQY
TRBV5-6	TRBJ1-1	ASSPRPSILENTEAF
TRBV30	TRBJ2-5	AWSLPGLALGETQY
TRBV10-3	TRBJ2-7	AIRTETYEQY
TRBV5-1	TRBJ2-2	ASSRRGSNTGELF
TRBV4-1	TRBJ2-1	ASSPRRETGGYNEQF
TRBV10-2	TRBJ2-5	ASSGTSGAYSQETQY
TRBV11-2	TRBJ2-1	ASGRVSYNEQF
TRBV4-2	TRBJ2-7	ASSSAGTGAYEQY
TRBV7-6	TRBJ2-1	ASSSWTSGSLEQF
TRBV5-6	TRBJ1-1	ASSLEGAWSTEAF